The clone carrying this T cell receptor beta chain has more than one count but fewer than ten. These data are taken from a study of cytomegalovirus exposure and HLA in healthy donors. The overall study: HLA-typed donors were the source of about 85 million unique TCRs, which an early data release held.

V shed 4 bases and J 3 bases; nucleotides not matched to a gene: 5. CDR3 length: 15 amino acids. From germline, CDR1 is SGHRS and CDR2 YFSETQ. Primers for the PCR totalled 60 Vbeta and 13 Jbeta. How the authors handled the data: Per a later analysis, the number of unique TCR beta chains was about 80 million, of which roughly 11 million were shared. The method was immunoSEQ multiplex PCR; TCRdb's version includes in-frame clones alone and lacks a portion of them. Clonal size and the V and J genes are those of that table, whereas D and trimming came from the DNA. The sample records fewer than 60,000 clones, around three fifths being singletons.

This receptor was identified in a human donor in good health. The sequencing sample was made of PBMCs. The chain combines TRBV5-1 with TRBJ1-5; 9 positions agree with TRBD1. The CDR3 reads CASSRGQGINQPQHF. The CDR3 DNA reads TGCGCCAGCAGCCGGGGACAGGGCATCAATCAGCCCCAGCATTTT.